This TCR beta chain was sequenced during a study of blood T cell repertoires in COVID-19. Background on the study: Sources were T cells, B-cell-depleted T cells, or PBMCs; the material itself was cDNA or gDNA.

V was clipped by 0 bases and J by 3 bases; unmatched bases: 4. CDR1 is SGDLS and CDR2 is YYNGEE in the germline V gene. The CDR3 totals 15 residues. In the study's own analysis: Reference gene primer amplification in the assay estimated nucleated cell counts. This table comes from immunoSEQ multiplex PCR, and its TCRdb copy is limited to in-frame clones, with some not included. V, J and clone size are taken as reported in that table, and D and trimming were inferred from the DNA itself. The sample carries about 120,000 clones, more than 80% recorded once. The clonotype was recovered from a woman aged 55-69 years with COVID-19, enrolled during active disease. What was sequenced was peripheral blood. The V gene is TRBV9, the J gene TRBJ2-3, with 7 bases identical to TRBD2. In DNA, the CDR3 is TGTGCCAGCAGCGTAGCGGGGAGGGGAACAGATACGCAGTATTTT. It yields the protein CASSVAGRGTDTQYF.